This paragraph reports one T cell receptor beta chain. An end of the junction does not agree with germline; a read error may underlie this. MiXCR reprocessed the PCR reads for TCRdb. The table lists tens of thousands of clones, about 25% of them singletons. The source of the sample is a study of metastatic and nonmetastatic thyroid tumors. Per the germline V gene, CDR1 is SGHRS and CDR2 is YFSETQ. This CDR3 contains 13 residues. No patient received treatment before thyroid surgery. Specimen: blood. This clonotype was sampled from a female donor with papillary thyroid cancer or a benign thyroid nodule (not recorded which). Some clones in this sample may be carry-over from other donors' samples. This chain connects TRBV5-1 to TRBJ2-7; 7 bases match TRBD2. This chain's CDR3 is CASSFWTSNEQHF. The CDR3 bases are TGCGCCAGCAGCTTTTGGACTAGTAACGAGCAGCACTTC.